The text below deals with one T cell receptor (beta chain). This clone's antigen is unknown. The input lacks base qualities; no much larger clone sits a single base away. TCRbeta CDR3 regions were sequenced with the immunoSEQ Assay. After extraction, genomic DNA underwent amplification by bias-controlled multiplex PCR, followed by high-throughput sequencing. The paper's processing steps were these. To quantify the absolute abundance of every unique TCRbeta CDR3 region, sequences were collapsed and filtered. T cell fraction was estimated by normalizing TCRbeta template counts to usable DNA, with usable DNA measured through amplification of reference genes found in all nucleated cells. Repertoire TCRs were annotated as SARS-CoV-2-specific by exact matching of V gene, CDR3 amino acid sequence and J gene to a known reactive TCR set. The reference SARS-CoV-2 TCR set was derived from MIRA and filtered for enrichment in COVID-19-positive ImmuneCODE repertoires, a step that removed public or cross-reactive TCRs. Using the MIRA antigens, annotated TCRs were further analysed by specific ORF or by position within an ORF. Breadth was defined as the number of annotated unique rearrangements divided by the total number of unique productive rearrangements, and depth was defined as the summed frequency of the annotated unique rearrangements. Two-sided Wilcoxon rank-sum tests were used to compare TCR breadth between groups. TCRdb re-hosts the immuneACCESS table, in-frame sequences only. Its copies lack some clones; in the studies checked, an unresolved V gene accounts for under half of them, and the cause for the rest is not known. For V, J and clone size, that table is used; D and trimming come from the DNA. This sample is represented by roughly 460,000 clones; roughly nine tenths of them were singletons. The top ten hold about 1.7% of the sample.

The treatment or condition label here, explained by the study, means: some 20 received Ad26.COV2.S at low or high dose, single or two shots; about 5 received placebo; per-sample allocation not given. For vaccine and placebo recipients, the sequenced repertoires came from samples collected on day 63 after the first injection. In Cohort 1b, roughly 26 adults aged 18-55 years were enrolled at a single site in Boston, USA, between 29 July and 7 August 2020. Ad26.COV2.S was a replication-incompetent adenovirus type 26 vector expressing a prefusion-stabilized SARS-CoV-2 spike protein from the original Wuhan strain. V is pared back by 1 base and J by 6 bases, with 15 bases lying between the germline termini. CDR1 and CDR2 are drawn from the germline V gene: SNHLY, FYNNEI. The CDR3 runs 15 amino acids, cysteine and phenylalanine included. The entry retains the CDR3 DNA only, 45 bases that are in frame from base 1.

This entry is derived from a study of Ad26.COV2.S vaccination and SARS-CoV-2 variants (dated by TCRdb to 2020 to 2023). The study in broad terms: Vaccine-arm donors came from COV1001, a multicentre, randomized, double-blind, placebo-controlled phase I-IIa trial of Ad26.COV2.S in healthy adults. Ad26.COV2.S was administered intramuscularly at a dose of 5x10^10 or 1x10^11 viral particles, either as one shot or as two shots given 56 days apart. TCRbeta repertoire sequencing was used to assess the specificity and breadth of SARS-CoV-2-reactive T cell receptors after Ad26.COV2.S vaccination. The TCR-sequenced set comprised around 30 samples: about 19 Ad26.COV2.S vaccine recipients, 5 placebo recipients and 8 SARS-CoV-2 convalescent individuals. Trial participants were randomized into five groups of five: low-dose or high-dose Ad26.COV2.S given once or twice, or placebo on both occasions. Investigators did not know the trial group allocation while performing experiments and assessing outcomes.

What the study reported, not specific to this receptor: Comparing responses between vaccine doses or regimens was not something the study was powered to do. Comparable non-spike TCR breadth was observed between vaccine and placebo recipients, consistent with only spike being contained in the vaccine. According to the authors, total T cell responses may have been underestimated by the TCR breadth and depth analyses. After vaccination, spike-specific CD8+ and CD4+ T cell responses were reported to show substantial breadth. Ad26.COV2.S recipients had higher spike-specific TCR breadth than placebo recipients (P = 0.0014).

The source material was peripheral blood, sampled in a trial of Ad26.COV2.S vaccine versus placebo. This chain is built from TRBV2 and TRBJ1-1; the D gene is possibly TRBD1, with 6 bases matching. This TCR came from a person aged 18-65 years who received the Ad26.COV2.S COVID-19 vaccine or a placebo. The CDR3 has the sequence CASSEGAMGASEAFF. The nucleotides read TGTGCCAGCAGTGAAGGCGCGATGGGGGCTTCTGAAGCTTTCTTT.